This TCR beta chain was observed in a study of blood T cell repertoires in COVID-19. Across the whole study: T cells, B-cell-depleted T cells, or PBMCs provided the cDNA or gDNA that served as material.

This clone showed up just a few times. Residents of 24 US areas, aged roughly 18 to 89 years, made up the participants. Self-reported history from a screening survey and questionnaire set each donor's cohort. Original handling: Researchers report that nucleated cell counts were estimated from reference gene primer amplification. The data were produced by immunoSEQ multiplex PCR, yet TCRdb's version contains in-frame clones alone and is incomplete. That table is the source of V, J and clone size, and D and trimming were worked out from the DNA. Among 300,000 or so clones, nearly 90% were seen once, and the ten largest hold 5.5% to 7%. The CDR3 has 15 residues. V was pared by 6 bases and J by 0 bases, with 15 bases between. The germline V gene encodes CDR1 SGHKS and CDR2 YYEKEE (reference sequence).

Sequencing was performed on PBMCs or T cells enriched from blood (not recorded which). The chain is built from TRBV5-5 and TRBJ1-1, with a possible D match to TRBD1 (6 bases). The TCR sequence derives from a woman in her twenties or thirties who had recovered from COVID-19. CDR3 sequence (DNA): TGTGCCAGCAACTCGCTCGGGACACTGAACACTGAAGCTTTCTTT. Residues: CASNSLGTLNTEAFF. Combining the CDR3 with reference TRBV5-5 and TRBJ1-1 gives the whole variable domain DAGVTQSPTHLIKTRGQQVTLRCSPISGHKSVSWYQQVLGQGPQFIFQYYEKEERGRGNFPDRFSARQFPNYSSELNVNALLLGDSALYLCASNSLGTLNTEAFFGQGTRLTVV.